This TCR beta chain was recovered during a study of response to subunit inactivated influenza vaccine (dated by TCRdb to the late 2010s). In the study overall: The study used deep quantitative T cell receptor repertoire profiling to track responses to a trivalent subunit inactivated influenza vaccine. Results the study describes overall, beyond this receptor: The authors proposed that each seasonal influenza vaccination may bring in only a limited number of new T cells.

Measured from the cysteine to the phenylalanine, the CDR3 is 14 residues long. The sequence is cut down to CDR3 DNA, 42 bases in frame from base 1. The CDR1 and CDR2 encoded by the germline V gene are SGHDT and YYEEEE. V is cut back by 3 bases and J by 6 bases, with 9 bases in the junction unmatched. The library was generated by RT-PCR. This sample was sequenced with an Illumina HiSeq 2500. TCRdb reanalyzed the raw reads on its own, using fastp at Q25 for trimming and MiXCR for clone calling, and kept in-frame beta chains. CDR3 protein sequences are deduplicated, and each keeps its most common genes and DNA. The sample table contains 600,000 to 700,000 distinct CDR3 sequences; only one count was recorded for around 15% of them. Roughly 7.6% of the sample belongs to the ten largest clones. On this clonotype itself: It lacks a known antigen. No qualities accompany the bases; no much larger clone lies one base away.

Rearrangement joined TRBV5-6 to TRBJ2-7; 7 central bases correspond to TRBD2. The starting material was PBMCs from blood, obtained around 15 days before vaccination. This sequence was found in a man aged 50 or older who received an inactivated influenza vaccine. Donor details come from another sample of the same person, matched by shared clones. The nucleotides are TGTGCCAGCAGCTCAGGAGGGGACTACCGCGAGCAGTACTTC. Translated, it reads CASSSGGDYREQYF. With the rest looked up from the reference TRBV5-6 and TRBJ2-7 genes rather than sequenced, the full variable domain is DAGVTQSPTHLIKTRGQQVTLRCSPKSGHDTVSWYQQALGQGPQFIFQYYEEEERQRGNFPDRFSGHQFPNYSSELNVNALLLGDSALYLCASSSGGDYREQYFGPGTRLTVT.